Following are 16 T cell receptor beta chains from one sample sequenced in a study of vaccination and CD4 T cells after COVID-19. Specified treatment: roughly 11-day PBMC culture with coronavirus spike peptide pools or control peptides (ViraFEST assay). Antigens of these TCRs are unknown. The Oncomine TCR Beta short-read assay was applied to DNA of cultured CD4+ T cells. TCRdb passed the PCR reads through MiXCR, listing each CDR3 protein once. Seen here are about 3,000 distinct CDR3 sequences, over 35% observed once, and the top ten hold roughly a third. What was sequenced was CD4+ T cells from blood, cultured in vitro. These receptors were taken from a human donor who had recovered from COVID-19.

This clonotype was picked up a small number of times. The rearrangement links TRBV6-1 to TRBJ2-3, with TRBD1 matching over 8 bases. With V trimmed by 7 bases and J by 2 bases, 11 bases remained unmatched. Germline values: CDR1 MNHNS, CDR2 SASEGT. This CDR3 contains 16 residues. The CDR3 reads CASTTLWTGFTDTQYF. In DNA form, the CDR3 reads TGTGCCAGCACCACCCTGTGGACAGGGTTCACAGATACGCAGTATTTT.

J is TRBJ2-3 and V is TRBV2; 12 bases agree with TRBD2. V lost 0 bases, J lost 6 bases, and 4 bases stayed unmatched. CDR3 length: 16 amino acids. Germline CDR1 reads SNHLY; CDR2 reads FYNNEI. The CDR3 region is CASSEAASGGADTQYF. For the CDR3, the DNA is TGTGCCAGCAGTGAAGCGGCTAGCGGGGGGGCGGATACGCAGTATTTT.

The chain carries TRBV4-1 and TRBJ2-6; D call uncertain. Trimming removed 3 bases from V and 4 bases from J, with 13 bases in between. The germline V gene has CDR1 MGHRA and CDR2 YSYEKL. The CDR3 contains 16 residues. Here the CDR3 reads CASSHVVGSGANVLTF. CDR3 in DNA: TGCGCCAGCAGCCACGTTGTGGGGTCCGGGGCCAACGTCCTGACTTTC.

This clonotype was seen a few times. The rearrangement uses TRBV6-2 or TRBV6-3 and TRBJ2-2, with TRBD2 matching 7 bases. The germline V gene encodes CDR1 MNHEY and CDR2 SVGEGT. V shed 5 bases and J 1 base; nucleotides not matched to a gene: 4. The length of the CDR3 is 15 residues. The CDR3 reads CASSQLAWNTGELFF. CDR3 bases: TGTGCCAGCAGTCAACTAGCGTGGAACACCGGGGAGCTGTTTTTT.

This clonotype is categorized as large. The chain is built from TRBV21-1 and TRBJ1-2; TRBD1 is the table's D call, not checked against the DNA. TRBV21-1 is assigned pseudogene status. This CDR3 region has 14 residues. DNA of the CDR3: TGTGCCAGTAATGACATTGGGGGCTTTGGTGGCTACACCTTC. As protein: CASNDIGGFGGYTF.

This chain links TRBV6-5 with TRBJ1-4; D unclear. The CDR3 has 16 residues. V was cut by 2 bases and J by 0 bases, with 10 bases left in between. The germline CDR1 and CDR2 sequences are MNHEY and SVGAGI. The CDR3 spells CASSYQYGSTNEKLFF. The CDR3 DNA sequence: TGTGCCAGCAGTTACCAGTACGGTTCAACTAATGAAAAACTGTTTTTT.

This clonotype was detected a few times. This chain connects TRBV18 to TRBJ1-5; weak D call: TRBD1 (5 bases). In germline, CDR1 is KGHSH, CDR2 LQKENI. Trimming cost V 5 bases and J 6 bases, with 14 bases left between them. The CDR3 has 14 residues. The CDR3 protein is CASSSQGVSQPQHF. CDR3 bases: TGTGCCAGCTCATCGCAGGGCGTAAGTCAGCCCCAGCATTTT.

Only a few counts were recorded for this clonotype. J is TRBJ1-1 and V is TRBV15; D ambiguous. V was clipped by 2 bases and J by 2 bases, with 6 bases between them. The germline gives CDR1 LNHNV, CDR2 YYDKDF (reference sequence). This CDR3 contains 13 residues. The CDR3 coding sequence is TGTGCCACCAGCAGAAAAGAAAACACTGAAGCTTTCTTT. The encoded protein is CATSRKENTEAFF.

The J gene is TRBJ1-5, the V gene TRBV2, with D maybe TRBD1 (5 bases). The ends were cut back, 4 bases at V and 0 bases at J, with 16 bases in the middle. Germline loops: CDR1 SNHLY, CDR2 FYNNEI. This CDR3 spans 17 amino acids. CDR3: CASSGGVSRYSNQPQHF. DNA for the CDR3: TGTGCCAGCAGTGGGGGCGTATCGCGTTATAGCAATCAGCCCCAGCATTTT.

In its sample, this clonotype was seen a few times. The chain couples TRBV19 to TRBJ2-2; 7 positions match TRBD1. CDR3 length equals 15 residues. The V gene end was trimmed by 7 bases and the J gene end by 4 bases; junction bases not matched to a gene: 9. CDR1 LNHDA and CDR2 SQIVND come from the germline V gene (reference sequence). This CDR3 reads CASTNTGTATGELFF. The DNA for the CDR3 is TGTGCCAGTACCAACACCGGGACAGCCACCGGGGAGCTGTTTTTT.

This clonotype came up a few times. V gene TRBV7-2 combines with J gene TRBJ2-7; D uncertain. This CDR3 spans 16 amino acids. From germline, CDR1 is SGHTA and CDR2 FQGNSA. The ends were cut back, 1 base at V and 2 bases at J, with 15 bases in the middle. CDR3 nucleotide sequence: TGTGCCAGCAGCTTAGGTGCAGGCGTGGGCCCCTACGAGCAGTACTTC. Translating it yields CASSLGAGVGPYEQYF.

A few counts support this clonotype. The V and J genes are TRBV20-1 and TRBJ1-3, with a possible D match to TRBD1 (5 bases). The CDR3 has 15 residues. Trimming took 3 bases from V and 1 from J, leaving 13 bases between them. Germline lookup yields CDR1 DFQATT and CDR2 SNEGSKA (reference sequence). The CDR3 DNA sequence: TGCAGTGCTAGTTTTAGGGCAGGGTCTGGAAACACCATATATTTT. Encoded protein: CSASFRAGSGNTIYF.

The V call is TRBV18, the J call TRBJ2-5, with a possible D match to TRBD1 (5 bases). The CDR3 totals 14 residues. Germline lookup yields CDR1 KGHSH and CDR2 LQKENI. The V end lost 2 bases, the J end lost 2 bases, and 9 bases lay between the germline ends. The CDR3 DNA is TGTGCCAGCTCACCAACAGGATTGCAAGAGACCCAGTACTTC. This sequence encodes CASSPTGLQETQYF.

This clonotype is medium-sized within its sample. The chain carries TRBV20-1 and TRBJ1-4; D call uncertain. This CDR3 contains 14 residues. Trimming shortened V by 5 bases and J by 6 bases, and 16 bases separated the two germline ends. Germline CDR1 reads DFQATT; CDR2 reads SNEGSKA (reference sequence). As DNA, the CDR3 is TGCAGTGCTCTAGTCTCTCCTAACTATGAAAAACTGTTTTTT. Protein product: CSALVSPNYEKLFF.

CDR3 in DNA: TGTGCCACCGACTTTCAGACCCACCCCGGGCGAGAGACCCAGTACTTC. Translating it yields CATDFQTHPGRETQYF. The genes are TRBV6-1 and TRBJ2-5; D is undetermined. Germline V gives CDR1 MNHNS, CDR2 SASEGT. V lost 10 bases, J lost 4 bases, and 25 bases lay in between. The CDR3 is made up of 16 amino acids.

This clonotype was counted only a few times. The chain links TRBV2 to TRBJ2-1, with D hard to call. Per germline, CDR1 SNHLY and CDR2 FYNNEI. This CDR3 is built from 13 residues. Between the trimmed V and J ends, which lost 7 bases and 3 bases, there was a span of 10 bases. The DNA of the CDR3 is TGTGCCAGCAAAAACCGAATCTACAATGAGCAGTTCTTC. Translation gives CASKNRIYNEQFF.